This is a list of T cell receptor beta chains from one sample in a study of blood T cell repertoires in COVID-19. Sequencing was performed with immunoSEQ multiplex PCR; in TCRdb, only in-frame clones are kept and a portion is missing. The sample comprises some 320,000 clones, around 86% of which are singletons, and approximately 5% rests with the top ten. Sequenced sample: PBMCs or T cells enriched from blood (not recorded which). These receptors originate from a man aged 55 to 70 who had recovered from COVID-19. The CDR3 runs from the conserved cysteine through the conserved F or W.

TRBV2 CASSERGPPQHF
TRBV11-3 CATGSGNTGELFF
TRBV27 CASTPEASGRRETQYF
TRBV28 CASTPRGSPPGNTIYF
TRBV18 CASRDTGFHGYTF
TRBV5-4 CASSQPPSGAPRGYTF
TRBV6-4 CASSSGTGPFEQFF
TRBV10-2 CASSDLAGTGYNEQFF
TRBV5-4 CASSRDRNYGYTF
TRBV21-1 CASSVLTRVNEKLFF
TRBV9 CASNRGLAGYNEQFF
TRBV24-1 CATSGQGGNTEAFF
TRBV5-1 CASSLVPALENEQFF
TRBV15 CATSRVKGTGGYEQYF
TRBV4-2 CASSLSGRGQTQYF
TRBV2 CASSPVGETQYF
TRBV5-4 CASSTPGTEAFF
TRBV20-1 CSASEGSVGEKLFF
TRBV28 CASSPGQLGEKLFF
TRBV3-1/TRBV3-2 CASSQRQGHGYTF
TRBV10-2 CASRRTSGQSYEQYF
TRBV2 CASQGTSDGNEQFF
TRBV6-4 CASSPWDYPYNEQFF
TRBV28 CASSSYSNSPLHF
TRBV4-2 CASSQDAAGPQFF
TRBV3-1/TRBV3-2 CASSASRQIPYNSPLHF
TRBV9 CASNSARWEEQFF
TRBV20-1 CSVGATETQYF
TRBV5-1 CASSLGQVEGETQYF
TRBV12-5 CASALGTSGSQSGETQYF
TRBV5-6 CASSLANFPRSSGNTIYF
TRBV7-9 CASSLSRGSTYEQYF
TRBV28 CASSPRGTNEKLFF
TRBV6-5 CASSPGGPYEQYF
TRBV5-1 CASSLGYRDGGQPQHF
TRBV19 CASSIRQGVQETQYF